This T cell receptor beta chain originates from a study of cytomegalovirus exposure and HLA in healthy donors. This CDR3 spans 14 amino acids. Between the trimmed V and J ends, which lost 2 bases and 4 bases, there was a span of 9 bases. The germline gives CDR1 SQVTM, CDR2 ANQGSEA. 60 Vbeta and 13 Jbeta primers were used in PCR. Data came from immunoSEQ multiplex PCR; TCRdb stores just in-frame clones and leaves some out. The sample lists roughly 230,000 clones; 78% were seen once. The sample consisted of PBMCs. The rearrangement joins TRBV29-1 to TRBJ2-6; D call uncertain. The sequence came from a boy aged 10-17 years in good health and CMV-seronegative. In DNA, the CDR3 is TGCAGCGTTGAATCAGGTTCGGGGGCCAACGTCCTGACTTTC. As protein: CSVESGSGANVLTF.